A selection of T cell receptor beta chains follows, all from one sample in a study of blood T cell repertoires in COVID-19. Measured with immunoSEQ multiplex PCR; TCRdb has only the in-frame clones, and not every one. This sample has a few hundred thousand clones; 84% occur once, and the top ten carry about 1.5%. Sequenced: peripheral blood. Receptors were obtained from a woman between 40 and 55 years old who had recovered from COVID-19. CDR3s include the opening cysteine and the closing phenylalanine or tryptophan. A D gene is named only where the DNA matches it firmly. A row's size may be missing; if present it is once, few, many or a size class.

size: once
V: TRBV2
D: NA
J: TRBJ1-2
CDR3: CASSEGPGLNYGYTF
DNA: TGTGCCAGCAGTGAAGGTCCAGGGTTGAACTATGGCTACACCTTC

size: NA
V: TRBV7-2
D: TRBD2
J: TRBJ2-3
CDR3: CASSVGTSGGVDTQYF
DNA: TGTGCCAGCAGTGTTGGCACTAGCGGGGGGGTAGATACGCAGTATTTT

size: NA
V: TRBV7-9
D: NA
J: TRBJ2-7
CDR3: CASSLAVQSEQYF
DNA: TGTGCCAGCAGCTTAGCGGTACAGAGCGAGCAGTACTTC

size: NA
V: TRBV19
D: TRBD1
J: TRBJ2-6
CDR3: CASSTDRGGGANVLTF
DNA: TGTGCCAGTAGCACGGACAGGGGAGGTGGGGCCAACGTCCTGACTTTC

size: NA
V: TRBV29-1
D: NA
J: TRBJ1-6
CDR3: CSVAYRVHTARNSPLHF
DNA: TGCAGCGTTGCTTACAGGGTACACACGGCGCGGAATTCACCCCTCCACTTT

size: NA
V: TRBV6-2/TRBV6-3
D: TRBD1
J: TRBJ2-7
CDR3: CASSYPGQSDEQYF
DNA: TGTGCCAGCAGTTACCCGGGACAGTCCGACGAGCAGTACTTC

size: few
V: TRBV6-6
D: TRBD1
J: TRBJ1-2
CDR3: CASSRGTPGQITITGGYTF
DNA: TGTGCCAGCAGTCGAGGAACCCCGGGACAGATTACCATTACTGGTGGCTACACCTTC

size: once
V: TRBV7-2
D: TRBD2
J: TRBJ2-3
CDR3: CASSSGLAGATDTQYF
DNA: TGTGCCAGCAGCTCTGGACTAGCGGGGGCCACAGATACGCAGTATTTT

size: NA
V: TRBV4-3
D: NA
J: TRBJ2-7
CDR3: CASSQDLLGASSYEQYF
DNA: TGCGCCAGCAGCCAAGACCTTTTAGGGGCAAGCTCCTACGAGCAGTACTTC

size: NA
V: TRBV3-1/TRBV3-2
D: NA
J: TRBJ2-3
CDR3: CASSQLGAADTQYF
DNA: TGTGCCAGCAGCCAATTGGGGGCCGCAGATACGCAGTATTTT

size: NA
V: TRBV19
D: NA
J: TRBJ2-5
CDR3: CASSPGAFKETQYF
DNA: TGTGCCAGTAGTCCTGGGGCCTTTAAAGAGACCCAGTACTTC

size: once
V: TRBV7-9
D: NA
J: TRBJ1-3
CDR3: CASSEPGVSGNTIYF
DNA: TGTGCCAGCAGCGAGCCGGGAGTTTCTGGAAACACCATATATTTT

size: NA
V: TRBV4-1
D: TRBD1
J: TRBJ1-2
CDR3: CASSRPGQGANYGYTF
DNA: TGCGCCAGCAGTCGACCGGGACAGGGAGCTAACTATGGCTACACCTTC

size: NA
V: TRBV29-1
D: TRBD2
J: TRBJ2-7
CDR3: CSVEELAGGRHF
DNA: TGCAGCGTTGAAGAGCTAGCGGGGGGGCGGCACTTC

size: NA
V: TRBV5-6
D: NA
J: TRBJ1-6
CDR3: CASSPSTLNSPLHF
DNA: TGTGCCAGCAGCCCGAGTACGCTTAATTCACCCCTCCACTTT

size: NA
V: TRBV7-9
D: TRBD1
J: TRBJ1-2
CDR3: CASRDRDGDVGSGYTF
DNA: TGTGCCAGCAGGGACAGGGATGGAGATGTGGGCTCTGGCTACACCTTC

size: NA
V: TRBV5-5
D: TRBD1
J: TRBJ1-2
CDR3: CASRVGQGVGYGYTF
DNA: TGTGCCAGCCGAGTCGGACAGGGGGTAGGGTATGGCTACACCTTC

size: few
V: TRBV6-5
D: NA
J: TRBJ1-5
CDR3: CASSTGGVGGQPQHF
DNA: TGTGCCAGCAGCACGGGGGGCGTCGGGGGACAGCCCCAGCATTTT

size: NA
V: TRBV27
D: NA
J: TRBJ1-5
CDR3: CASSFRGNQPQHF
DNA: TGTGCCAGCAGTTTTCGGGGCAATCAGCCCCAGCATTTT

size: many
V: TRBV19
D: NA
J: TRBJ1-5
CDR3: CASSTTIMRQPQHF
DNA: TGTGCCAGTAGTACAACCATAATGAGGCAGCCCCAGCATTTT

size: NA
V: TRBV6-5
D: TRBD2
J: TRBJ2-3
CDR3: CASSYGTSGGSDTQYF
DNA: TGTGCCAGCAGTTACGGGACTAGCGGGGGTTCGGATACGCAGTATTTT

size: NA
V: TRBV5-1
D: NA
J: TRBJ1-1
CDR3: CASRPLEKNTEAFF
DNA: TGCGCCAGCCGCCCGTTGGAGAAGAACACTGAAGCTTTCTTT

size: NA
V: TRBV11-3
D: NA
J: TRBJ2-1
CDR3: CASSSQGSRGQFF
DNA: TGTGCCAGCAGCTCCCAGGGCTCGCGGGGGCAGTTCTTC

size: NA
V: TRBV4-3
D: TRBD1
J: TRBJ2-7
CDR3: CASSQEDRSAYEQYF
DNA: TGCGCCAGCAGCCAAGAGGACAGGTCCGCCTACGAGCAGTACTTC

size: NA
V: TRBV5-1
D: NA
J: TRBJ1-2
CDR3: CASSPGAVDYGYTF
DNA: TGCGCCAGCAGCCCAGGGGCTGTGGACTATGGCTACACCTTC

size: NA
V: TRBV3-1/TRBV3-2
D: NA
J: TRBJ2-5
CDR3: CASSLSGGTQGDQYF
DNA: TGTGCCAGCAGCCTCTCCGGTGGCACCCAAGGAGACCAGTACTTC

size: NA
V: TRBV9
D: NA
J: TRBJ1-4
CDR3: CASRQTGSNEKLFF
DNA: TGTGCCAGCAGGCAAACAGGTAGTAATGAAAAACTGTTTTTT

size: NA
V: TRBV27
D: NA
J: TRBJ1-2
CDR3: CASSLSSGLGYTF
DNA: TGTGCCAGCAGTTTATCGTCAGGGTTGGGCTACACCTTC

size: once
V: TRBV7-8
D: NA
J: TRBJ2-7
CDR3: CASSVTEVYEQYF
DNA: TGTGCCAGCAGCGTCACGGAGGTCTACGAGCAGTACTTC

size: NA
V: TRBV9
D: TRBD1
J: TRBJ1-4
CDR3: CASSRGDRDNEKLFF
DNA: TGTGCCAGCAGCAGGGGGGACAGGGATAATGAAAAACTGTTTTTT

size: NA
V: TRBV5-4
D: TRBD2
J: TRBJ2-2
CDR3: CASQTSGGAYTGELFF
DNA: TGTGCCAGCCAAACTAGCGGGGGGGCGTACACCGGGGAGCTGTTTTTT

size: NA
V: TRBV5-1
D: NA
J: TRBJ1-3
CDR3: CASSGEAAAPGNTIYF
DNA: TGCGCCAGCAGCGGCGAGGCGGCTGCCCCTGGAAACACCATATATTTT

size: NA
V: TRBV20-1
D: NA
J: TRBJ2-7
CDR3: CSARVGVEQYF
DNA: TGCAGTGCTAGAGTAGGGGTCGAGCAGTACTTC

size: NA
V: TRBV11-2
D: NA
J: TRBJ2-1
CDR3: CASSQFSPGEQFF
DNA: TGTGCCAGCAGCCAGTTCTCCCCAGGTGAGCAGTTCTTC

size: NA
V: TRBV6-5
D: TRBD2
J: TRBJ2-5
CDR3: CASSLTSGGETQYF
DNA: TGTGCCAGCAGCCTGACTAGCGGGGGAGAGACCCAGTACTTC

size: NA
V: TRBV6-2/TRBV6-3
D: NA
J: TRBJ1-1
CDR3: CASSWTVNTEAFF
DNA: TGTGCCAGCAGTTGGACTGTGAACACTGAAGCTTTCTTT

size: NA
V: TRBV20-1
D: NA
J: TRBJ2-3
CDR3: CSATSTDTQYF
DNA: TGCAGTGCTACTAGCACAGATACGCAGTATTTT

size: NA
V: TRBV5-1
D: TRBD1
J: TRBJ2-3
CDR3: CASSLVGTGGGTDTQYF
DNA: TGCGCCAGCAGCTTGGTTGGGACAGGGGGAGGTACAGATACGCAGTATTTT

size: NA
V: TRBV11-3
D: TRBD1
J: TRBJ2-5
CDR3: CASSGRTGQETQYF
DNA: TGTGCCAGCAGCGGCCGGACAGGGCAAGAGACCCAGTACTTC

size: few
V: TRBV29-1
D: NA
J: TRBJ1-6
CDR3: CSVAGSEGSPLHF
DNA: TGCAGCGTTGCGGGTTCCGAGGGTTCACCCCTCCACTTT

size: NA
V: TRBV7-3
D: NA
J: TRBJ2-3
CDR3: CASSLSWTAGTQYF
DNA: TGTGCCAGCAGCTTAAGTTGGACAGCCGGTACGCAGTATTTT

size: NA
V: TRBV5-5
D: NA
J: TRBJ1-1
CDR3: CASSLLARIALNTEAFF
DNA: TGTGCCAGCAGCTTGCTCGCGCGTATAGCCCTGAACACTGAAGCTTTCTTT

size: NA
V: TRBV7-2
D: TRBD1
J: TRBJ2-7
CDR3: CASSLWPGQNSYEQYF
DNA: TGTGCCAGCAGCTTATGGCCGGGACAGAACTCCTACGAGCAGTACTTC

size: NA
V: TRBV14
D: NA
J: TRBJ2-7
CDR3: CASSQSYGRGAIEQYF
DNA: TGTGCCAGCAGCCAATCTTATGGCCGGGGGGCCATCGAGCAGTACTTC

size: NA
V: TRBV27
D: NA
J: TRBJ2-1
CDR3: CASSLHTGYNEQFF
DNA: TGTGCCAGCAGTTTACATACAGGCTACAATGAGCAGTTCTTC

size: NA
V: TRBV6-5
D: TRBD1
J: TRBJ1-1
CDR3: CASSLGQGGTEAFF
DNA: TGTGCCAGCAGCCTCGGACAGGGAGGCACTGAAGCTTTCTTT

size: NA
V: TRBV7-9
D: NA
J: TRBJ1-2
CDR3: CASSPIGGGYTF
DNA: TGTGCCAGCAGCCCTATAGGGGGTGGCTACACCTTC

size: NA
V: TRBV2
D: TRBD1
J: TRBJ1-5
CDR3: CASSEKGAAQPQHF
DNA: TGTGCCAGCAGTGAAAAGGGGGCAGCGCAGCCCCAGCATTTT

size: NA
V: TRBV10-3
D: TRBD2
J: TRBJ2-5
CDR3: CAISKKSGLAGGQETQYF
DNA: TGTGCCATCAGTAAAAAATCCGGACTAGCGGGGGGGCAAGAGACCCAGTACTTC

size: NA
V: TRBV11-1
D: TRBD2
J: TRBJ2-1
CDR3: CASSPGTSGGTNEQFF
DNA: TGTGCCAGCAGCCCCGGGACTAGCGGGGGAACCAATGAGCAGTTCTTC

size: NA
V: TRBV11-3
D: NA
J: TRBJ2-2
CDR3: CASSSVFNGELFF
DNA: TGTGCCAGCAGCAGCGTATTTAACGGGGAGCTGTTTTTT

size: NA
V: TRBV7-3
D: TRBD2
J: TRBJ2-1
CDR3: CASSFLAGGHNEQFF
DNA: TGTGCCAGCAGCTTTTTAGCGGGGGGCCACAATGAGCAGTTCTTC

size: once
V: TRBV10-3
D: NA
J: TRBJ2-1
CDR3: CAISESTGRSYNEQFF
DNA: TGTGCCATCAGTGAGTCGACGGGGAGGTCCTACAATGAGCAGTTCTTC

size: NA
V: TRBV29-1
D: TRBD2
J: TRBJ2-3
CDR3: CSGVGGAVDTQYF
DNA: TGCAGCGGGGTGGGAGGGGCGGTAGATACGCAGTATTTT